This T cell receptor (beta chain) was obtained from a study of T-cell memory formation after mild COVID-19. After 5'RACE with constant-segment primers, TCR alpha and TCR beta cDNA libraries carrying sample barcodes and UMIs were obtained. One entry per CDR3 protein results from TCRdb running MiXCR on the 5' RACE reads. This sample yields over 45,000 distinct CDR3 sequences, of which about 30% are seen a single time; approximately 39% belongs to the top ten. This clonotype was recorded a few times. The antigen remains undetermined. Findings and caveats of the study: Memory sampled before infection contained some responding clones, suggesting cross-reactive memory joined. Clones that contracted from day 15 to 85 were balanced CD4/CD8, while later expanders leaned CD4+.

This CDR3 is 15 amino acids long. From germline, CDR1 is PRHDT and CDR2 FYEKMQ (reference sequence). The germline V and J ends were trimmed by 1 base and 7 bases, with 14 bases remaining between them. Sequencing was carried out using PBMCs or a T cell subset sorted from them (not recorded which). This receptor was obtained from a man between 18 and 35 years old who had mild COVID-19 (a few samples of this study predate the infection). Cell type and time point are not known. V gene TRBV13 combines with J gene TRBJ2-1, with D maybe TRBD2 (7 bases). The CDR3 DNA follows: TGTGCCAGCAGCTTAGTCCGGGGGGCCGGGAATGAGCAGTTCTTC. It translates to CASSLVRGAGNEQFF.